This is a list of T cell receptor beta chains from one sample in a study of regulatory T cells in long-lasting Graves disease. TCRdb used MiXCR to reprocess the multiplex PCR reads, holding one entry per CDR3 protein. The sample has roughly 560,000 distinct CDR3 sequences; about 16% are singletons. A further study also used this sample, focusing on T cells in Graves' hyperthyroidism and ophthalmopathy.

Sequenced here: peripheral blood mononuclear cells (PBMCs), sampled at new diagnosis, from a patient treated with antithyroid drugs. These receptors originate from a woman aged 40 to 65 with Graves disease. CDR3s include the opening cysteine and the closing phenylalanine or tryptophan. Fields, in order: V gene, D gene, clone size, J gene, CDR3 protein, CDR3 DNA. A D gene is named only where the DNA matches it firmly. Size is omitted from some rows. Given values are once, few, many or a class for expanded clones.

v_gene: TRBV11-2; d_gene: TRBD1; abundance: -; j_gene: TRBJ2-1; CDR3aa: CASSKQGRNEQFF; CDR3nt: TGTGCCAGCAGCAAACAGGGGCGGAATGAGCAGTTCTTC
v_gene: TRBV11-2; d_gene: -; abundance: few; j_gene: TRBJ2-1; CDR3aa: CAWNSWGDNNEQFF; CDR3nt: TGTGCCTGGAATTCGTGGGGGGACAACAATGAGCAGTTCTTC
v_gene: TRBV6-2/TRBV6-3; d_gene: -; abundance: -; j_gene: TRBJ1-1; CDR3aa: CASRPQFIPEAFF; CDR3nt: TGTGCCAGCAGGCCACAGTTCATCCCTGAAGCTTTCTTT
v_gene: TRBV7-9; d_gene: -; abundance: many; j_gene: TRBJ1-1; CDR3aa: CASSLEAGNTEAFF; CDR3nt: TGTGCCAGCAGCTTAGAAGCAGGGAACACTGAAGCTTTCTTT
v_gene: TRBV3-1; d_gene: -; abundance: many; j_gene: TRBJ1-1; CDR3aa: CASSQDFYTEAFF; CDR3nt: TGTGCCAGCAGCCAAGACTTTTACACTGAAGCTTTCTTT
v_gene: TRBV12-3/TRBV12-4; d_gene: -; abundance: many; j_gene: TRBJ1-1; CDR3aa: CASSPTSTEAFF; CDR3nt: TGTGCCAGCAGCCCGACCAGTACTGAAGCTTTCTTT
v_gene: TRBV19; d_gene: TRBD1; abundance: -; j_gene: TRBJ1-6; CDR3aa: CASDRGPLSNSPLHF; CDR3nt: TGTGCCAGCGACAGGGGCCCCTTATCTAATTCACCCCTCCACTTT
v_gene: TRBV4-2; d_gene: TRBD1; abundance: -; j_gene: TRBJ1-4; CDR3aa: CASSQVLGQASEKLFF; CDR3nt: TGTGCCAGCAGCCAGGTATTGGGACAGGCTTCTGAAAAACTGTTTTTT
v_gene: TRBV9; d_gene: -; abundance: -; j_gene: TRBJ2-1; CDR3aa: CASSKGSRLTYNEQFF; CDR3nt: TGTGCCAGCAGCAAGGGGTCAAGGCTCACCTACAATGAGCAGTTCTTC
v_gene: TRBV27; d_gene: TRBD1; abundance: -; j_gene: TRBJ1-5; CDR3aa: CASRSGQGNQPQHF; CDR3nt: TGTGCCAGCAGGTCTGGACAGGGGAACCAGCCCCAGCATTTT
v_gene: TRBV4-1; d_gene: -; abundance: -; j_gene: TRBJ1-2; CDR3aa: CASSQDRGEDGYTF; CDR3nt: TGCGCCAGCAGCCAAGATCGGGGCGAAGACGGCTACACCTTC
v_gene: TRBV3-1; d_gene: TRBD2; abundance: many; j_gene: TRBJ2-1; CDR3aa: CASSRGLAGGGSSYNEQFF; CDR3nt: TGTGCCAGCAGCCGTGGACTAGCGGGGGGCGGTAGCTCCTACAATGAGCAGTTCTTC
v_gene: TRBV11-2; d_gene: -; abundance: few; j_gene: TRBJ1-2; CDR3aa: CASSWDGDGYTF; CDR3nt: TGTGCCAGCAGCTGGGACGGGGATGGCTACACCTTC
v_gene: TRBV11-3; d_gene: TRBD2; abundance: many; j_gene: TRBJ2-3; CDR3aa: CASSPRWGSGGFTDTQYF; CDR3nt: TGTGCCAGCAGCCCTCGCTGGGGGAGCGGGGGATTCACAGATACGCAGTATTTT
v_gene: TRBV2; d_gene: -; abundance: many; j_gene: TRBJ1-5; CDR3aa: CASSETHGTYQPQHF; CDR3nt: TGTGCCAGCAGTGAAACCCACGGGACTTATCAGCCCCAGCATTTT
v_gene: TRBV5-1; d_gene: -; abundance: few; j_gene: TRBJ1-4; CDR3aa: CASSLFPIGNEKLFF; CDR3nt: TGCGCCAGCAGCTTGTTCCCTATTGGTAATGAAAAACTGTTTTTT
v_gene: TRBV20-1; d_gene: -; abundance: -; j_gene: TRBJ2-7; CDR3aa: CSALGAGSYEQYF; CDR3nt: TGCAGTGCTCTAGGTGCAGGGAGCTACGAGCAGTACTTC
v_gene: TRBV4-1; d_gene: -; abundance: -; j_gene: TRBJ2-5; CDR3aa: CASSQDGTKETQYF; CDR3nt: TGCGCCAGCAGCCAAGATGGGACCAAAGAGACCCAGTACTTC
v_gene: TRBV28; d_gene: TRBD1; abundance: -; j_gene: TRBJ2-7; CDR3aa: CASSLSTGGTYEQYF; CDR3nt: TGTGCCAGCAGTTTATCTACAGGGGGCACCTACGAGCAGTACTTC
v_gene: TRBV2; d_gene: -; abundance: many; j_gene: TRBJ2-3; CDR3aa: CASSFGSNTQYF; CDR3nt: TGTGCCAGCAGTTTCGGGTCGAATACGCAGTATTTT
v_gene: TRBV12-3/TRBV12-4; d_gene: -; abundance: -; j_gene: TRBJ2-2; CDR3aa: CASSLEGMGELFF; CDR3nt: TGTGCCAGCAGTTTAGAGGGCATGGGGGAGCTGTTTTTT
v_gene: TRBV30; d_gene: TRBD2; abundance: many; j_gene: TRBJ2-5; CDR3aa: CASSLAGVQTQYF; CDR3nt: TGTGCCTCCAGCTTAGCGGGGGTTCAGACCCAGTACTTC
v_gene: TRBV30; d_gene: -; abundance: many; j_gene: TRBJ2-1; CDR3aa: CAWSQGRSSYNEQFF; CDR3nt: TGTGCCTGGAGCCAAGGACGGAGCTCCTACAATGAGCAGTTCTTC
v_gene: TRBV6-9; d_gene: -; abundance: -; j_gene: TRBJ1-1; CDR3aa: CASSYGNINTEAFF; CDR3nt: TGTGCCAGCAGTTACGGTAACATAAACACTGAAGCTTTCTTT
v_gene: TRBV7-3; d_gene: -; abundance: -; j_gene: TRBJ1-4; CDR3aa: CASITSGGEKLFF; CDR3nt: TGTGCCAGCATCACATCCGGCGGGGAAAAACTGTTTTTT
v_gene: TRBV2; d_gene: -; abundance: many; j_gene: TRBJ2-7; CDR3aa: CASSEDSVRSYEQYF; CDR3nt: TGTGCCAGCAGTGAAGATTCGGTCCGATCCTACGAGCAGTACTTC
v_gene: TRBV5-1; d_gene: TRBD2; abundance: few; j_gene: TRBJ2-7; CDR3aa: CASSWGSGGPREQYF; CDR3nt: TGCGCCAGCAGCTGGGGAAGCGGGGGACCACGAGAGCAGTACTTC
v_gene: TRBV4-1; d_gene: -; abundance: once; j_gene: TRBJ1-1; CDR3aa: CASSQDQAGTNTEAFF; CDR3nt: TGCGCCAGCAGCCAAGATCAGGCGGGGACGAACACTGAAGCTTTCTTT
v_gene: TRBV12-3/TRBV12-4; d_gene: -; abundance: many; j_gene: TRBJ1-2; CDR3aa: CASSSGTPSLYGYTF; CDR3nt: TGTGCCAGCAGCAGCGGGACTCCTAGCCTCTATGGCTACACCTTC
v_gene: TRBV3-1; d_gene: -; abundance: few; j_gene: TRBJ1-1; CDR3aa: CASSQDTGILTEAFF; CDR3nt: TGTGCCAGCAGCCAAGATACGGGCATCCTCACTGAAGCTTTCTTT
v_gene: TRBV12-3/TRBV12-4; d_gene: -; abundance: many; j_gene: TRBJ2-7; CDR3aa: CASSLGRTYEQYF; CDR3nt: TGTGCCAGCAGTTTAGGGAGGACCTACGAGCAGTACTTC
v_gene: TRBV12-3/TRBV12-4; d_gene: -; abundance: many; j_gene: TRBJ2-1; CDR3aa: CASSFPLGDNEQFF; CDR3nt: TGTGCCAGCAGTTTCCCCTTGGGCGATAATGAGCAGTTCTTC